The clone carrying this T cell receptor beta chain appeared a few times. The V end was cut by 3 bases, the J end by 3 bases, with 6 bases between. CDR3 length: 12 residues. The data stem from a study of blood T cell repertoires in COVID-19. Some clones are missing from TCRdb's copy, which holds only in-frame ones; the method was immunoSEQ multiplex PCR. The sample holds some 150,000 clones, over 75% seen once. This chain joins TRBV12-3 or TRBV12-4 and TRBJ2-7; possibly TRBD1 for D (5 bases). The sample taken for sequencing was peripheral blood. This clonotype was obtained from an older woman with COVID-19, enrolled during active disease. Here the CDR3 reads CASSLGLYEQYF. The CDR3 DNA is TGTGCCAGCAGTTTGGGGCTCTACGAGCAGTACTTC.